The clone carrying this T cell receptor beta chain is judged medium-sized (0.01 to 0.1%). Antigen: not known. This specimen comes from a study of T cells in Graves' hyperthyroidism and ophthalmopathy. Whole-study results and caveats: Blood also showed most of the thyroid clonotypes that were expanded above 0.001. A model built on 13 V-J features separated ophthalmopathy from stable hyperthyroidism.

There are 14 residues in the CDR3. From germline, CDR1 is ENHRY and CDR2 SYGVKD. V lost 1 base and J 8 bases, leaving 15 bases between the germline ends. From RNA transcripts, TCR beta CDR3 regions were amplified. The study used the HTBI primer set for a first-round RT-PCR of the TCR CDR3. TCRdb processed the multiplex PCR reads anew with MiXCR; each CDR3 protein has one entry. The profile shows fewer than 25,000 distinct CDR3 sequences, approximately 49% of them singletons. Hyperthyroidism, newly diagnosed and lasting under 2 months, affected patients aged 18 to 65. The origin of this receptor is a woman between 40 and 55 years old with Graves' hyperthyroidism that later progressed to Graves' ophthalmopathy. The sequencing sample was made of blood. This chain links TRBV10-3 with TRBJ2-7, with TRBD1 as a possible D gene (5 bases). The CDR3: CAISELRQDKQQYF. CDR3 nucleotide sequence: TGTGCCATCAGTGAGTTAAGGCAGGACAAACAGCAGTACTTC.